The present T cell receptor beta chain was sequenced within a study of blood T cell repertoires in COVID-19. For the study at large: Samples taken during acute and convalescent COVID-19 were collected in the United States, Italy and Spain. In each case, the material was cDNA or gDNA derived from T cells, B-cell-depleted T cells, or PBMCs.

Source study methods: The assay estimated nucleated cells by amplifying reference gene primers. Assay used: immunoSEQ multiplex PCR; TCRdb lists only in-frame clones, some missing. That table is the source of V, J and clone size, and D and trimming were worked out from the DNA. There are around 60,000 clones in the sample; more than 65% occur only once, and around 5.9% lies in the top ten. The V gene's germline CDR1 is SQVTM and CDR2 ANQGSEA. The CDR3 consists of 12 residues. With 4 bases removed from V and 8 bases from J, the gap between germline ends came to 14 bases. The clonotype comes from a woman in her fifties or sixties with acute or convalescent COVID-19. The J gene is TRBJ1-1, the V gene TRBV29-1; D possibly corresponds to TRBD1 (6 bases). The source material was peripheral blood. This CDR3 is CSVVVYRAEAFF. Written as DNA, the CDR3 is TGCAGCGTTGTCGTGTACAGGGCAGAAGCTTTCTTT.